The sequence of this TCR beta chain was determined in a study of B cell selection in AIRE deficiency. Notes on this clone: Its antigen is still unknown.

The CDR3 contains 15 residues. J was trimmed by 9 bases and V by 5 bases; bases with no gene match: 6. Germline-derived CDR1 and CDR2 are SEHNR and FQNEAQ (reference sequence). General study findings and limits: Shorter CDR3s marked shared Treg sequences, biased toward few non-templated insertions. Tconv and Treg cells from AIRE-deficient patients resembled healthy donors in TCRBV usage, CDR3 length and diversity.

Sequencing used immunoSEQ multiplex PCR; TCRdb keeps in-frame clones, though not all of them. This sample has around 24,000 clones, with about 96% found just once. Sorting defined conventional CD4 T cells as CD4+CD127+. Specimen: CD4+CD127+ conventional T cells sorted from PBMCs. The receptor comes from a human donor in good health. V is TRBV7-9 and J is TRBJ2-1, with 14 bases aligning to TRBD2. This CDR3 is CASSLRLAGGPEQFF. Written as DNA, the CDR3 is TGTGCCAGCAGCCTCCGACTAGCGGGGGGGCCTGAGCAGTTCTTC.